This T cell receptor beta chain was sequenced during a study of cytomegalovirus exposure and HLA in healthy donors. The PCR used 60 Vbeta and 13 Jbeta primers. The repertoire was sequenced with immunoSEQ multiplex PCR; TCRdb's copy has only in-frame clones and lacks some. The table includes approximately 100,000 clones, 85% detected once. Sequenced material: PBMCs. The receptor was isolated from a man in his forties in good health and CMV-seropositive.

Here the CDR3 DNA reads TGTGCCAGCGGGAGTAGAGTAGCGGGAGTCGGAGAGCAGTACTTC. Amino acid sequence: CASGSRVAGVGEQYF. The V and J genes are TRBV6-5 and TRBJ2-7; 9 bases are shared with TRBD2. The germline CDR1 and CDR2 sequences are MNHEY and SVGAGI. The CDR3 runs 15 residues. With 8 bases clipped from V and 7 bases from J, the junction kept 15 bases outside the gene matches.